There are a few counts of the clone carrying this T cell receptor beta chain. Its antigen is not known. The data derive from a study of cytomegalovirus exposure and HLA in healthy donors. Study-level findings and limits: HLA allele associations emerged for roughly 16,000 TCR beta sequences in a later analysis, at 0.05 false discovery rate. Most TCR sequences showed up rarely, but some public TCRs showed up in many donors. It was confirmed in vitro that a few of the CMV-associated chains were specific for CMV antigens.

PCR amplification relied on 60 Vbeta primers (plus 13 Jbeta primers). Clones were read by immunoSEQ multiplex PCR, and TCRdb kept only the in-frame ones, dropping some. The data show more than 95,000 clones, more than 65% seen once. Germline CDR1 reads SGHDT; CDR2 reads YYEEEE. V shed 2 bases and J shed 2 bases, with 13 bases lying between them. This CDR3 is built from 15 residues. Sequencing used PBMCs. The sequence was obtained from a woman aged 40 to 50 in good health and CMV-seropositive. V is TRBV5-6 and J is TRBJ1-2, with D perhaps TRBD1 (6 bases). This CDR3 is CASSLSGHRNYGYTF. CDR3 coding DNA: TGTGCCAGCAGCTTATCGGGACACCGCAACTATGGCTACACCTTC.